This TCR beta chain was sequenced during a study of blood T cell repertoires in COVID-19. The wider study: Acute and convalescent COVID-19 samples came from the United States, Italy and Spain.

Per the authors' pipeline: Reference gene primer amplification gave estimated nucleated cell counts. The method was immunoSEQ multiplex PCR; TCRdb's version includes in-frame clones alone and lacks a portion of them. D and trimming were read from the DNA, whereas the V and J calls and clone size are those reported in that table. The sample carries fewer than 300,000 clones, roughly nine tenths recorded once. With V trimmed by 3 bases and J by 1 base, 3 bases remained unmatched. CDR1 is SEHNR, CDR2 FQNEAQ, per germline (reference sequence). The CDR3 length is 15 residues. The receptor comes from a woman aged 30 to 39 with COVID-19, enrolled during active disease. The rearrangement uses TRBV7-9 and TRBJ1-3, with 7 nucleotides matching TRBD1. The sequencing sample was made of peripheral blood. CDR3 sequence: CASSLTGISGNTIYF. Written as DNA, the CDR3 is TGTGCCAGCAGCTTGACAGGGATATCTGGAAACACCATATATTTT.